The 24 T cell receptor beta chains presented below share a single source sample, sequenced in a study of blood T cell repertoires in COVID-19. Using immunoSEQ multiplex PCR, the repertoire was profiled, and TCRdb retains in-frame clones only, with some absent. The table has approximately 210,000 clones, roughly 81% seen once. Sequencing used peripheral blood. The receptor set was obtained from a woman between 45 and 60 years old with active or convalescent COVID-19.

The chain links TRBV11-1 to TRBJ2-1, with TRBD2 matching 8 bases. V was clipped by 1 base and J by 0 bases; unmatched bases: 2. The CDR3 consists of 16 residues. The germline V gene encodes CDR1 SGHAT and CDR2 FQDESV (reference sequence). This CDR3 reads CASSLDTSGSYNEQFF. In DNA, the CDR3 is TGTGCCAGCAGCTTAGACACTAGCGGCTCCTACAATGAGCAGTTCTTC.

The J gene is TRBJ1-2, the V gene TRBV18, with D perhaps matching TRBD1 (6 bases). V lost 5 bases, J lost 2 bases, and 15 bases lay in between. The germline V gene has CDR1 KGHSH and CDR2 LQKENI. The CDR3 has 15 residues. For the CDR3, the DNA is TGTGCCAGCTCAACGGGGGGCAGATTAAACTATGGCTACACCTTC. Its translation is CASSTGGRLNYGYTF. The full variable domain, rest sourced from reference TRBV18 and TRBJ1-2, is NAGVMQNPRHLVRRRGQEARLRCSPMKGHSHVYWYRQLPEEGLKFMVYLQKENIIDESGMPKERFSAEFPKEGPSILRIQQVVRGDSAAYFCASSTGGRLNYGYTFGSGTRLTVV.

The CDR3 bases are TGTGCTAGTGGTTTCGACAGTAACTATGGCTACACCTTC. Protein sequence: CASGFDSNYGYTF. The chain has TRBV12-5 and TRBJ1-2; TRBD1 might be the D (5 bases). The length of the CDR3 is 13 residues. V was clipped by 3 bases and J by 1 base, with 6 bases between them. Germline V gives CDR1 LGHNT, CDR2 FRNRAP. Complete variable domain (other parts from reference TRBV12-5 and TRBJ1-2): DARVTQTPRHKVTEMGQEVTMRCQPILGHNTVFWYRQTMMQGLELLAYFRNRAPLDDSGMPKDRFSAEMPDATLATLKIQPSEPRDSAVYFCASGFDSNYGYTFGSGTRLTVV.

The chain combines TRBV18 with TRBJ1-3; D is unclear. CDR3 length: 14 amino acids. Between the trimmed V and J ends, which lost 2 bases and 0 bases, there was a span of 5 bases. The germline CDR1 and CDR2 sequences are KGHSH and LQKENI. The CDR3 reads CASSPVSSGNTIYF. CDR3 bases: TGTGCCAGCTCACCAGTGAGCTCTGGAAACACCATATATTTT.

The chain employs TRBV2 and TRBJ2-2; 8 positions match TRBD2. V shed 6 bases and J 6 bases; nucleotides not matched to a gene: 3. CDR3 length: 13 residues. Germline CDR1 reads SNHLY; CDR2 reads FYNNEI. CDR3 in amino acids: CASSPGGAGELFF. CDR3 DNA: TGTGCCAGCAGCCCCGGGGGGGCCGGGGAGCTGTTTTTT. Filled out from reference TRBV2 and TRBJ2-2, the complete variable domain reads EPEVTQTPSHQVTQMGQEVILRCVPISNHLYFYWYRQILGQKVEFLVSFYNNEISEKSEIFDDQFSVERPDGSNFTLKIRSTKLEDSAMYFCASSPGGAGELFFGEGSRLTVL.

V is TRBV9 and J is TRBJ2-3; TRBD2 agrees at 8 bases. The CDR3 totals 15 residues. Germline V CDR1 and CDR2: SGDLS, YYNGEE. The ends lost 0 bases at V and 5 bases at J; junction bases unmatched: 5. CDR3 sequence reads: CASSVEAGGGDTQYF. The DNA of the CDR3 is TGTGCCAGCAGCGTAGAGGCGGGAGGTGGAGATACGCAGTATTTT.

This chain links TRBV19 with TRBJ2-1, with 8 positions matching TRBD2. The CDR3 has 15 amino acids. Germline CDR1 is LNHDA and CDR2 is SQIVND (reference sequence). Germline trimming cut 5 bases from V and 9 bases from J; bases unmatched to any gene: 12. CDR3 bases: TGTGCCAGTAGTTCCGCTAACCGGGGGGGCATTGAGCAGTTCTTC. Its protein is CASSSANRGGIEQFF.

The rearrangement uses TRBV10-1 and TRBJ2-7; TRBD1 matches at 8 bases. The CDR3 runs 15 residues. Germline assignment: CDR1 WNHNN and CDR2 SYGVQD (reference sequence). V lost 4 bases to trimming and J lost 3 bases; unmatched junction nucleotides: 8. The CDR3 nucleotides are TGCGCCAGCAGTGTGGACAGGGAGCGGGTCTACGAGCAGTACTTC. This codes for CASSVDRERVYEQYF.

The rearrangement links TRBV10-3 to TRBJ2-5, with 8 positions matching TRBD1. The CDR3 contains 14 residues. Germline lookup yields CDR1 ENHRY and CDR2 SYGVKD. V was pared by 8 bases and J by 3 bases, with 8 bases of the junction left unmatched. The CDR3, as DNA: TGTGCCATCCGTAGAGGGACAGGCGAAGAGACCCAGTACTTC. Amino acid sequence: CAIRRGTGEETQYF.

This chain uses TRBV27 with TRBJ1-5; TRBD1 might be the D (5 bases). V lost 2 bases to trimming and J lost 3 bases, with 14 bases between them. Germline V gene lookup returns CDR1 MNHEY and CDR2 SMNVEV (reference sequence). This CDR3 is built from 16 residues. The CDR3 here is CASSLQGSRLNQPQHF. The CDR3 DNA sequence: TGTGCCAGCAGTTTACAGGGTTCCCGGCTCAATCAGCCCCAGCATTTT.

The chain combines TRBV16 with TRBJ1-1; the match to TRBD1 covers 7 bases. Germline V gene lookup returns CDR1 KGHSY and CDR2 FQNENV. The CDR3 consists of 14 residues. With 4 bases clipped from V and 1 base from J, the junction kept 3 bases outside the gene matches. DNA of the CDR3: TGTGCCAGCAGCCCGGGACAGACGAACACTGAAGCTTTCTTT. It translates to CASSPGQTNTEAFF.

The chain combines TRBV6-1 with TRBJ1-5; D might be TRBD1 (5 bases). The V gene lost 1 base and the J gene lost 6 bases, with 10 bases spanning the gap. Germline lookup yields CDR1 MNHNS and CDR2 SASEGT. The CDR3 spans 14 residues. DNA for the CDR3: TGTGCCAGCAGTGAAGGCGGGGCCCGTCAGCCCCAGCATTTT. It yields the protein CASSEGGARQPQHF.

The chain uses TRBV28 and TRBJ2-5, with 11 nucleotides matching TRBD1. Germline CDR1 and CDR2: MDHEN and SYDVKM. The V and J ends lost 2 bases and 4 bases, in that order; junction bases with no gene match: 6. The CDR3 is 16 amino acids. The CDR3 protein is CASSLLPGQGGETQYF. The CDR3 region has the DNA TGTGCCAGCAGTTTACTCCCGGGACAGGGGGGAGAGACCCAGTACTTC.

The chain is built from TRBV19 and TRBJ2-5, with TRBD1 matching over 7 bases. After removal of 1 base from V and 4 bases from J, the junction contained 3 bases not matched to a gene. The length of the CDR3 is 14 residues. The germline V gene has CDR1 LNHDA and CDR2 SQIVND (reference sequence). CDR3 loop: CASSIGGGTETQYF. DNA of the CDR3: TGTGCCAGTAGTATAGGAGGGGGCACAGAGACCCAGTACTTC. Complete variable domain (other parts from reference TRBV19 and TRBJ2-5): DGGITQSPKYLFRKEGQNVTLSCEQNLNHDAMYWYRQDPGQGLRLIYYSQIVNDFQKGDIAEGYSVSREKKESFPLTVTSAQKNPTAFYLCASSIGGGTETQYFGPGTRLLVL.

The sample holds many counts of this clone. This chain joins TRBV9 and TRBJ1-2; D unclear. Germline V gene data show CDR1 as SGDLS and CDR2 as YYNGEE. CDR3 length: 14 residues. V lost 0 bases and J lost 2, with 8 bases in between. CDR3 sequence reads: CASSVGSLNYGYTF. DNA for the CDR3: TGTGCCAGCAGCGTAGGGAGCTTAAACTATGGCTACACCTTC.

The genes are TRBV19 and TRBJ2-5, with a possible D match to TRBD2 (5 bases). The ends were cut back, 6 bases at V and 5 bases at J, with 16 bases in the middle. The CDR3 loop spans 14 amino acids. Germline CDR1 and CDR2: LNHDA and SQIVND (reference sequence). CDR3 amino acids: CASSNAGSPETQYF. CDR3 DNA: TGTGCCAGTAGCAACGCGGGCTCCCCGGAGACCCAGTACTTC.

The chain uses TRBV28 and TRBJ1-1; 7 bases are shared with TRBD1. The germline V gene has CDR1 MDHEN and CDR2 SYDVKM. V shed 3 bases and J 12 bases; nucleotides not matched to a gene: 7. The CDR3 is 12 amino acids. CDR3 amino acids: CASSFSGQRTFF. In nucleotides, the CDR3 is TGTGCCAGCAGTTTTTCGGGACAGCGTACTTTCTTT.

The chain employs TRBV29-1 and TRBJ2-3, with D perhaps matching TRBD2 (6 bases). This CDR3 region has 14 residues. Trimming stripped 6 bases from V and 4 bases from J, with 17 bases between. Germline V gene data show CDR1 as SQVTM and CDR2 as ANQGSEA. The CDR3 DNA is TGCAGCGTGGAGGGCGGCGGTGGCGCAGATACGCAGTATTTT. It yields the protein CSVEGGGGADTQYF.

This clone was observed a handful of times. V usage is TRBV9 and J usage is TRBJ1-3, with a tentative D call TRBD1 (5 bases). From germline, CDR1 is SGDLS and CDR2 YYNGEE. The CDR3 covers 15 residues. Deletions cut 4 bases from V and 4 bases from J, with 15 bases between. Here the CDR3 DNA reads TGTGCCAGCAGCCCCCCGCGGGGGAACGGAAACACCATATATTTT. Translating gives CASSPPRGNGNTIYF.

This rearrangement joins TRBV2 to TRBJ1-4; 9 nucleotides match TRBD1. The CDR3 contains 15 residues. J gave up 8 bases and V 5 bases, and 9 bases lay outside the gene matches. Germline V lookup: CDR1 SNHLY, CDR2 FYNNEI. The CDR3 bases are TGTGCCAGCAGTCGGGACAGGGAGGTGCGGGAAAAACTGTTTTTT. As protein: CASSRDREVREKLFF.

The chain carries TRBV27 and TRBJ1-2; 11 positions agree with TRBD1. CDR1 is MNHEY, CDR2 SMNVEV, per germline (reference sequence). This CDR3 has 16 amino acids. The V and J ends lost 1 base and 5 bases, in that order; junction bases with no gene match: 6. CDR3 bases: TGTGCCAGCAGTTTATATGGACAGGGGGCAAATTATGGCTACACCTTC. Protein sequence: CASSLYGQGANYGYTF.

J is TRBJ1-6 and V is TRBV28, with TRBD1 matching over 8 bases. CDR3 length: 17 amino acids. V lost 10 bases to trimming and J lost 9 bases; unmatched junction nucleotides: 20. Germline values: CDR1 MDHEN, CDR2 SYDVKM. The CDR3 here is CATNRPSAGGSGSPLHF. The CDR3 bases are TGTGCCACCAACCGCCCGAGCGCAGGGGGCAGTGGTTCACCCCTCCACTTT.

This clone appeared a single time. The chain uses TRBV19 and TRBJ1-1; 7 nucleotides align to TRBD1. The CDR3 consists of 13 residues. V was pared by 6 bases and J by 6 bases, with 7 bases of the junction left unmatched. In germline, CDR1 is LNHDA, CDR2 SQIVND (reference sequence). The CDR3 DNA reads TGTGCCAGTAGAGAACAGGGGATCGCTGAAGCTTTCTTT. Translating gives CASREQGIAEAFF.

The chain couples TRBV7-9 to TRBJ2-1, with TRBD2 identical over 11 bases. This CDR3 spans 14 amino acids. The trim removed 6 bases at V and 7 bases at J, leaving 5 bases unmatched. Per germline, CDR1 SEHNR and CDR2 FQNEAQ (reference sequence). For the CDR3, the DNA is TGTGCCAGCAGTGGTCCTAGCGGGGGGAATGAGCAGTTCTTC. Its protein product is CASSGPSGGNEQFF.